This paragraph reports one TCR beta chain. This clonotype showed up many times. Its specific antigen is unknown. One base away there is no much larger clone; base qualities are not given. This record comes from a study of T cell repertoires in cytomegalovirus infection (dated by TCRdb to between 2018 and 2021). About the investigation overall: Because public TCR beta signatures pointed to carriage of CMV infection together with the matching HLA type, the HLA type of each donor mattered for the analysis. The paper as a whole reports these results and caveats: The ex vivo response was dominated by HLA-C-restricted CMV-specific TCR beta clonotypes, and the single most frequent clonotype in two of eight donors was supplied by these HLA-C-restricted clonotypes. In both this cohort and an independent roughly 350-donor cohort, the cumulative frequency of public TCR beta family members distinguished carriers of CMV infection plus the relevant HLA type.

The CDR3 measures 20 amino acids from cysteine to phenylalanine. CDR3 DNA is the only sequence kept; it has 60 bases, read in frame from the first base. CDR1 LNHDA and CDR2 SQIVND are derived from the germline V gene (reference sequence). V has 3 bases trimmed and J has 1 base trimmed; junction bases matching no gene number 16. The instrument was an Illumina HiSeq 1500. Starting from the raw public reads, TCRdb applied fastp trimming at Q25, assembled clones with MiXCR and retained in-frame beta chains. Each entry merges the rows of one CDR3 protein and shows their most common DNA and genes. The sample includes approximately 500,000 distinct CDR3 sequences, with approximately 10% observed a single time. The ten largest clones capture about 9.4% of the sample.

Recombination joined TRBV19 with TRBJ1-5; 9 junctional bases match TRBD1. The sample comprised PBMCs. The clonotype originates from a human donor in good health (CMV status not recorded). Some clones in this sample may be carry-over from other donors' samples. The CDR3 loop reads CASSILTYGTGSLSNQPQHF. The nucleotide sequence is TGTGCCAGTAGTATTTTGACGTACGGGACAGGGTCTCTAAGCAATCAGCCCCAGCATTTT.